This T cell receptor beta chain was observed in a study of cytomegalovirus exposure and HLA in healthy donors. The table came from immunoSEQ multiplex PCR; TCRdb's copy has only in-frame clones and leaves some out. The repertoire holds roughly 56,000 clones, over 75% seen once, with over 2% in the top ten. The donors were members of the validation cohort comprising over a hundred subjects, separate from the approximately 670-subject first cohort. CDR3 length equals 15 residues. Germline lookup yields CDR1 MDHEN and CDR2 SYDVKM. V gave up 6 bases and J gave up 7 bases, with 18 bases separating them. Note on this clone: Its cognate antigen is unknown.

Regarding the study as a whole: The study recorded 160 or so TCR beta chains that were cytomegalovirus-associated.

The specimen was PBMCs. The sequence was collected from a woman in her thirties in good health and CMV-seronegative. The chain joins TRBV28 to TRBJ2-2, with D maybe TRBD1 (5 bases). The DNA for the CDR3 is TGTGCCAGCAGAGCGAGGCAGGGTATAGTCGGGGAGCTGTTTTTT. Its translation: CASRARQGIVGELFF.